This T cell receptor beta chain was captured by sequencing in a study of blood T cells in healthy people across ages. This clonotype occurred a few times. The V gene's germline CDR1 is KGHDR and CDR2 SFDVKD. The length of the CDR3 is 17 residues. Trimming cost V 3 bases and J 1 base; bases outside gene matches: 5. Using a J-beta primer mix together with a sample-barcoded 5' primer, a second PCR was run for roughly 6 to 11 cycles. Every cDNA was tagged by a template-switch adaptor with 12 random nucleotides. All samples gave at least 2.5 million CDR3-containing paired-end reads. TCRdb re-analysed the 5' RACE reads in MiXCR, keeping a single row per CDR3 protein. The table records 1.5 million or so distinct CDR3 sequences, under 55% of them present only once.

The receptor comes from a woman younger than 30 in good health. Sequenced input: blood. The rearrangement joins TRBV24-1 to TRBJ2-2; 9 nucleotides align to TRBD2. As DNA, the CDR3 is TGTGCCACCAGTGATGTAGCGGGAGACCTGAACACCGGGGAGCTGTTTTTT. Translation: CATSDVAGDLNTGELFF.